These T cell receptor beta chains were read from a single sample in a study of regulatory T cells in long-lasting Graves disease. A single record per CDR3 protein comes from TCRdb applying MiXCR to the multiplex PCR reads. The sample lists about 470,000 distinct CDR3 sequences, around 20% occurring once. The sample in question was peripheral blood mononuclear cells (PBMCs), obtained when the disease was refractory, from a patient treated with antithyroid drugs. The receptors originated from a female donor with Graves disease. The CDR3 runs from the conserved cysteine through the conserved F or W. A D gene is named only where the DNA matches it firmly. Not all rows give a size; the values are once, few, many and, for expanded clones, a class.

few	TRBV13	TRBJ2-7	TRBD1	TGTGCCAGCAGGGAAACCGGGACAGGGGATCGCGAGCAGTACTTC	CASRETGTGDREQYF
many	TRBV10-2	TRBJ1-1	NA	TGCGCCAGCACTCGGGAATCGAACACTGAAGCTTTCTTT	CASTRESNTEAFF
few	TRBV6-2/TRBV6-3	TRBJ1-2	TRBD1	TGTGCCAGCAGTTTCCCGGGACAGAAGGGCTACACCTTC	CASSFPGQKGYTF
NA	TRBV28	TRBJ2-1	NA	TGTGCCAGCAGTAGAGCTGCCTCCTACAATGAGCAGTTCTTC	CASSRAASYNEQFF
few	TRBV10-1	TRBJ2-7	NA	TGCGCCAGCAGTGAAGTCTCTCCGCAAATCGCCTACGAGCAGTACTTC	CASSEVSPQIAYEQYF
many	TRBV9	TRBJ1-4	TRBD1	TGTGCCAGCAGCGTAGGGCAGGGGGCGGCAACTAATGAAAAACTGTTTTTT	CASSVGQGAATNEKLFF
NA	TRBV10-3	TRBJ1-1	NA	TGTGCCATCAGTGAGATCGGTGACACTGAAGCTTTCTTT	CAISEIGDTEAFF
NA	TRBV29-1	TRBJ1-5	NA	TGCAGCGTTGTAGTTGGGACTCGCCTGGGAGGGACCAATCAGCCCCAGCATTTT	CSVVVGTRLGGTNQPQHF
many	TRBV27	TRBJ2-7	NA	TGTGCCAGCAGTCCCCTCGGGGGGAGGGGGATTTGGGAGCAGTACTTC	CASSPLGGRGIWEQYF
few	TRBV5-4	TRBJ2-5	NA	TGTGCCAGCAGCTCCGCTGCCCACCTCCAAGAGACCCAGTACTTC	CASSSAAHLQETQYF
few	TRBV24-1	TRBJ2-7	TRBD1	TGTGCCACCAGTGATCACGGGACAGGACGCGAGCAGTACTTC	CATSDHGTGREQYF
few	TRBV7-8	TRBJ2-4	NA	TGTGCCAGCAGCTCGATCATAGACAGGGCCAAAAACATTCAGTACTTC	CASSSIIDRAKNIQYF
NA	TRBV28	TRBJ2-3	TRBD2	TGTGCCAGCAGTCGTCGATCGGGACTAGCGGGAGAAACCGATACGCAGTATTTT	CASSRRSGLAGETDTQYF
NA	TRBV6-1	TRBJ1-1	NA	TGTGCCAGCGGATTAGGGTTTGGTGCTTTCTTT	CASGLGFGAFF
NA	TRBV5-6	TRBJ2-7	NA	TGTGCCAGCAGCTACAGGGTACCCTTAAACGAGCAGTACTTC	CASSYRVPLNEQYF
few	TRBV13	TRBJ2-7	NA	TGTGCCAGCAGCTTAGGCGGGGTGGGTGCCTACGAGCAATACTTC	CASSLGGVGAYEQYF
many	TRBV29-1	TRBJ2-7	TRBD2	TGCAGCGTTGTTTCTCCAAGGGAGGGGTACGAGCAGTACTTC	CSVVSPREGYEQYF
many	TRBV28	TRBJ1-1	TRBD1	TGTGCCAGCAGTATAACAGGGGAAGCGGACACTGAAGCTTTCTTT	CASSITGEADTEAFF
many	TRBV11-2	TRBJ1-1	NA	TGTGCCAGCAGCTATGAAGAGACTGAAGCTTTCTTT	CASSYEETEAFF
few	TRBV10-3	TRBJ2-7	TRBD1	TGTGCCATCAGTGGACGGGACAGGGCCTACGAGCAGTACTTC	CAISGRDRAYEQYF
many	TRBV28	TRBJ1-4	NA	TGTGCCAGCAGTCTTTACAGGACGGCAACTAATGAAAAACTGTTTTTT	CASSLYRTATNEKLFF
many	TRBV4-1	TRBJ2-5	NA	TGCGCCAGCAGCCAAGTATCTGGGGCCCAGTACTTC	CASSQVSGAQYF
few	TRBV29-1	TRBJ2-2	NA	TGCAGCGGCTCTGACACCGGGGAGCTGTTTTTT	CSGSDTGELFF
NA	TRBV20-1	TRBJ1-2	TRBD1	TGCAGTGCCGAAAACCGATGGCAGACAGGGGTAAACTATGGCTACACCTTC	CSAENRWQTGVNYGYTF
few	TRBV6-2/TRBV6-3	TRBJ2-1	NA	TGTGCCAGCAGTTACTCACACTTAACCTTTGGACTTCTCAATGAGCAGTTCTTC	CASSYSHLTFGLLNEQFF
NA	TRBV7-9	TRBJ2-7	NA	TGTGCCAGCAGCTTATCCGTTCGGGGCTACGAGCAGTACTTC	CASSLSVRGYEQYF
few	TRBV4-3	TRBJ2-2	NA	TGCGCCAGCAGCCAAGTAAAGGGCGGCGGGGAGCTGTTTTTT	CASSQVKGGGELFF
NA	TRBV7-9	TRBJ2-7	NA	TGTGCCAGCAGCTTAAGGCGTGGCAGGGTTTTCAACGAGCAGTACTTC	CASSLRRGRVFNEQYF
many	TRBV2	TRBJ1-2	NA	TGTGCCAGCTTGTATTTAGCGAACTATGGCTACACCTTC	CASLYLANYGYTF
NA	TRBV15	TRBJ2-4	TRBD1	TGTGCCACCAGCAGCCGGGACAGGCTAAACATTCAGTACTTC	CATSSRDRLNIQYF
NA	TRBV7-8	TRBJ1-6	NA	TGTGCCAGCAGCTTACAATGGTCCGCCAGGGGCGAATCACCCCTCCACTTT	CASSLQWSARGESPLHF
NA	TRBV6-1	TRBJ1-1	NA	TGTGCCAGCAGACCGGGACGTTGGTACACTGAAGCTTTCTTT	CASRPGRWYTEAFF
many	TRBV11-1	TRBJ2-5	TRBD2	TGTGCCAGCAGCTTCGGACTAGCGGGACGTACGGAGACCCAGTACTTC	CASSFGLAGRTETQYF
many	TRBV25-1	TRBJ2-7	TRBD2	TGTGCCAGCAGTGGGAGACTAGCGGGAGAATACGAGCAGTACTTC	CASSGRLAGEYEQYF
many	TRBV7-2	TRBJ2-7	TRBD2	TGTGCCAGCAGCTTACCGGGGGGGATCTCCTACGAGCAGTACTTC	CASSLPGGISYEQYF
many	TRBV7-2	TRBJ1-2	NA	TGTGCCAGCAGCTTAGGCAGCGCAGGGGCCTATGGCTACACCTTC	CASSLGSAGAYGYTF
few	TRBV29-1	TRBJ2-2	NA	TGCAGCGTTGAAGGCAGGGGAAACACCGGGGAGCTGTTTTTT	CSVEGRGNTGELFF
NA	TRBV5-1	TRBJ2-7	NA	TGCGCCAGCAGCTTTGAGGGGAGAAGGTACGAGCAGTACTTC	CASSFEGRRYEQYF
few	TRBV20-1	TRBJ2-3	TRBD2	TGCAGTGCTAGTGTACTAGCGGAAAGCACAGATACGCAGTATTTT	CSASVLAESTDTQYF
NA	TRBV20-1	TRBJ1-1	TRBD1	TGCAGTGCTAGACCCCCGGGACAGGGCACTGAAGCTTTCTTT	CSARPPGQGTEAFF
NA	TRBV27	TRBJ1-5	NA	TGTGCCAGCAGCGTACAGGCTTTTAGCAATCAGCCCCAGCATTTT	CASSVQAFSNQPQHF
NA	TRBV11-2	TRBJ2-7	NA	TGTGCCAGCAGCTTAGCGAGGTGGAGCTCCTACGAGCAGTACTTC	CASSLARWSSYEQYF
NA	TRBV20-1	TRBJ2-3	NA	TGCAGTGCTAGAGATTTTGGCGGAACTAGCACAGATACGCAGTATTTT	CSARDFGGTSTDTQYF
many	TRBV28	TRBJ1-4	TRBD1	TGTGCCAGCAGCCTGGAGGTGGGACAGGGAAACGAAAAACTGTTTTTT	CASSLEVGQGNEKLFF
few	TRBV6-1	TRBJ2-2	TRBD1	TGTGCCAGCGGGACAGGGGAATGGACCGGGGAGCTGTTTTTT	CASGTGEWTGELFF
NA	TRBV6-2/TRBV6-3	TRBJ1-5	NA	TGTGCCAGCAGCAGGGACACGCTTAGCAATCAGCCCCAGCATTTT	CASSRDTLSNQPQHF